This T cell receptor beta chain was recovered during a study of cytomegalovirus exposure and HLA in healthy donors (dated by TCRdb to about 2017). Turning to the overall study: The 650 to 750 repertoires of the first cohort and the roughly 120 validation repertoires were produced on the same platform, according to a later analysis. To predict cytomegalovirus infection status, the study brought together high-throughput TCR immunosequencing, statistical association of individual TCRs with disease status, and machine learning. The study aimed to test whether cataloging public T cell receptors could reveal signatures of past pathogen exposure. Along with the roughly 670-subject first cohort, a separate validation cohort of over 90 different subjects was used. Points the paper makes about the study in general: The authors suggested that the approach could potentially be generalized to other disease states and immunological phenotypes. In vitro tests confirmed that a few of the cytomegalovirus-associated TCR beta chains recognize cytomegalovirus antigens. The classifier was reported to diagnose cytomegalovirus status with high specificity and sensitivity in both the original and validation cohorts. Most TCR sequences were observed very rarely across donors, whereas some public TCRs were present in many individuals. The study gave a list of about 160 TCR beta chains associated with cytomegalovirus. A later analysis found that TCRs clustered in the first cohort also tended to co-occur in the roughly 120 validation repertoires, with more than 90% of cluster scores above 0. A later analysis had no HLA typing for the validation cohort, so co-occurrence there was scored across all 130 or so repertoires.

The junction carries 15 bases between V and J, which are trimmed by 2 bases and 6 bases respectively. Inclusive of the bounding cysteine and phenylalanine, the CDR3 is 15 residues long. Only the CDR3 DNA stays, 45 bases, in frame from base 1. Looking up the germline V gene yields CDR1 MRHNA and CDR2 SNTAGT. Receptor amplification or capture employed the immunoSEQ multiplex PCR assay. The paper's data handling went like this. To diagnose cytomegalovirus status from the catalog of TCR beta chain sequences, a statistical classification framework was built. TCRdb carries this immuneACCESS record with in-frame sequences only. Its versions omit some clonotypes, under half of them owing to an unresolved V gene in the studies checked, with the rest unexplained. That table gives V, J and clone size, and the DNA gave D and trimming. Across this sample there are about 65,000 clones, with 94% seen only once. Clones ranked in the top ten supply less than 4.5% of the sample.

Donors formed part of the validation cohort, which comprised 120 subjects and was distinct from the first cohort of 666 subjects. On this clone: This clone's antigen is unknown. Qualities for individual bases were not recorded, and no much larger clone is one base off.

This clonotype was sampled from a young man in good health and CMV-seropositive. The sample consisted of PBMCs. The chain was built from TRBV6-4 and TRBJ2-3; TRBD1 is a possible D gene, resting on 7 matching bases. The CDR3: CASSDQGGTGDTQYF. In nucleotide form, the sequence is TGTGCCAGCAGTGACCAGGGGGGTACGGGGGATACGCAGTATTTT.